This TCR beta chain was sequenced during a study of T cells in tuberculosis. Study outcomes and limitations: Active tuberculosis cases were adults; controls were adolescents.

On this clone itself: As yet, its antigen is unknown.

On average around 95,000 T cells per donor were immunosequenced. Only in-frame clones appear in the TCRdb table, and some are missing; sequencing was by immunoSEQ multiplex PCR. The table has about 34,000 clones, 97% seen once; the top ten hold roughly 6.2%. CDR1 and CDR2 from the germline V gene are SGHRS and YFSETQ. V gave up 7 bases and J gave up 3 bases; unmatched junction bases: 8. CDR3 length: 14 amino acids. The V and J genes are TRBV5-1 and TRBJ2-7, with 9 bases identical to TRBD1. Sequenced sample: PBMCs. This clonotype was sampled from a donor aged 10-35 years with latent tuberculosis or without tuberculosis infection. CDR3 in amino acids: CASGPGQGFYEQYF. As DNA, the CDR3 is TGCGCCAGCGGGCCGGGACAGGGCTTCTACGAGCAGTACTTC.